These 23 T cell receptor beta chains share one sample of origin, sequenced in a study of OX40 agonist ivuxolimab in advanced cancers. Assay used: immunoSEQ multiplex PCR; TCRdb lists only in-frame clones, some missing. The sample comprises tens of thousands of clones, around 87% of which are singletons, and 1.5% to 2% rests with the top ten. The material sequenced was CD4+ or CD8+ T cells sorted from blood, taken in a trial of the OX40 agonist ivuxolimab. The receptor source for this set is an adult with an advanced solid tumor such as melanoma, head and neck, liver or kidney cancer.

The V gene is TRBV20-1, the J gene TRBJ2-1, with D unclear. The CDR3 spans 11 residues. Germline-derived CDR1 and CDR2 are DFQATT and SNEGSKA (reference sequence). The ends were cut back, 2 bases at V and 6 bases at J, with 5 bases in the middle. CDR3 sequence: CSARQFNEQFF. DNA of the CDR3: TGCAGTGCTAGACAGTTCAATGAGCAGTTCTTC.

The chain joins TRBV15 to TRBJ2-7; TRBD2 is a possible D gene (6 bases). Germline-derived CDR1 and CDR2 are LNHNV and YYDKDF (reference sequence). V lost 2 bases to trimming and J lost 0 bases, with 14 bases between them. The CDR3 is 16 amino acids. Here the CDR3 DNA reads TGTGCCACCAGCAGAATAGGACGGGAGAGCTCCTACGAGCAGTACTTC. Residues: CATSRIGRESSYEQYF.

CDR3 sequence (DNA): TGTGCCAGCAGAGGGGGCCCGAACACCGGGGAGCTGTTTTTT. It yields the protein CASRGGPNTGELFF. The chain couples TRBV7-2 to TRBJ2-2; TRBD1 aligns across 7 bases. Germline V lookup: CDR1 SGHTA, CDR2 FQGNSA. CDR3 length: 14 residues. V was pared by 6 bases and J by 0 bases, with 1 base of the junction left unmatched.

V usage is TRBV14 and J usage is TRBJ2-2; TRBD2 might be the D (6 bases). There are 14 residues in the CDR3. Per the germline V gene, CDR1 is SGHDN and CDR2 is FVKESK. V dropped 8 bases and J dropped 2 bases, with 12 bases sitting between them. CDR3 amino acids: CASQPGLNTGELFF. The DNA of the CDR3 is TGTGCCAGCCAACCGGGACTCAACACCGGGGAGCTGTTTTTT.

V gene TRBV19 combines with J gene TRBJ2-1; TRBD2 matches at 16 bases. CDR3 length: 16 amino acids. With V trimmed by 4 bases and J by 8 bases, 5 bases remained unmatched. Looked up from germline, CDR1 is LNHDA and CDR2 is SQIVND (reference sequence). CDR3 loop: CASSTGTSGRDDEQFF. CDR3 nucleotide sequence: TGTGCCAGTAGTACCGGGACTAGCGGGAGGGATGATGAGCAGTTCTTC.

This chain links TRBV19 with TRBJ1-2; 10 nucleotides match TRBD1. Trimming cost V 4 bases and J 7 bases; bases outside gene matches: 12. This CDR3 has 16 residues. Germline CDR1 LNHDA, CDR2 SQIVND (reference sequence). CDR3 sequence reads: CASSTGTGALYAGYTF. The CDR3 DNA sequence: TGTGCCAGTAGTACCGGGACAGGGGCTCTCTATGCTGGCTACACCTTC.

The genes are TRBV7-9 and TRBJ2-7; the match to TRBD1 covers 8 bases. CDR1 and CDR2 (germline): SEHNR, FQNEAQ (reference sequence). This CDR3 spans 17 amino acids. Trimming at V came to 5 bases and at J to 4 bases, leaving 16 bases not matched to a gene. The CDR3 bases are TGTGCCAGCAGCGAAGAGGGTTGGCAGGGGGCGCAGTACGAGCAGTACTTC. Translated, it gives CASSEEGWQGAQYEQYF.

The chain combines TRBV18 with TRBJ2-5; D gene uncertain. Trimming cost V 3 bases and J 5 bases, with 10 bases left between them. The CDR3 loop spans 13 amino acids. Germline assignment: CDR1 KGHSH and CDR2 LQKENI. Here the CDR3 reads CASSPPVQETQYF. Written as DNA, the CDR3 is TGTGCCAGCTCACCCCCCGTACAGGAGACCCAGTACTTC.

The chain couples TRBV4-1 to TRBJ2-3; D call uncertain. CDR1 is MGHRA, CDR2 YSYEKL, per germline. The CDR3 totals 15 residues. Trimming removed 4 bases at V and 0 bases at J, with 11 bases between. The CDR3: CASSRAESSTDTQYF. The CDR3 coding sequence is TGCGCCAGCAGCCGCGCCGAGAGTAGCACAGATACGCAGTATTTT.

The CDR3 spells CASSPGGTDTQYF. Here the CDR3 DNA reads TGTGCCAGCAGCCCGGGGGGCACAGATACGCAGTATTTT. The genes are TRBV11-3 and TRBJ2-3, with a tentative D call TRBD2 (6 bases). This CDR3 comprises 13 residues. Germline CDR1 is SGHNT and CDR2 is YENEEA. V lost 5 bases and J lost 1, with 7 bases in between. The full variable domain, completed using reference TRBV11-3 and TRBJ2-3, is EAGVVQSPRYKIIEKKQPVAFWCNPISGHNTLYWYLQNLGQGPELLIRYENEEAVDDSQLPKDRFSAERLKGVDSTLKIQPAELGDSAVYLCASSPGGTDTQYFGPGTRLTVL.

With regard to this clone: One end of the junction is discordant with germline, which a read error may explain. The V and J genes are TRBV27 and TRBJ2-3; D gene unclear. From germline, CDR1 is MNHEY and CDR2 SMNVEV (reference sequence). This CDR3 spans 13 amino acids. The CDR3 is CASSASERRYAVF. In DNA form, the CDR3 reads TGTGCCAGCAGTGCCTCCGAGCGCAGATACGCAGTATTT.

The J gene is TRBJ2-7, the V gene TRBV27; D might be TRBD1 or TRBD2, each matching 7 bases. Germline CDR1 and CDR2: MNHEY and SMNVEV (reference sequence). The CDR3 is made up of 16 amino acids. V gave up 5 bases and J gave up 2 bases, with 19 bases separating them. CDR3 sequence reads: CASSPRGGGNTYEQYF. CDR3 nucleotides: TGTGCCAGCAGTCCCAGGGGAGGGGGCAATACCTACGAGCAGTACTTC.

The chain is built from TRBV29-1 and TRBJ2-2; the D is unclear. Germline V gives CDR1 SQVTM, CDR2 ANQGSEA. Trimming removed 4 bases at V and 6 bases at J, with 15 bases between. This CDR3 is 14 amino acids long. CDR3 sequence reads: CSVAQGQFPGELFF. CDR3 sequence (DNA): TGCAGCGTTGCTCAAGGGCAGTTTCCCGGGGAGCTGTTTTTT.

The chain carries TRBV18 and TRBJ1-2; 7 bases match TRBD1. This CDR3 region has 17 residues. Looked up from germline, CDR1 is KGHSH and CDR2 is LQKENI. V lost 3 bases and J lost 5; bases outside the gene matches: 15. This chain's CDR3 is CASSPLRVTGKSYGYTF. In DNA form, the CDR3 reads TGTGCCAGCTCACCCCTACGGGTGACAGGGAAATCATATGGCTACACCTTC.

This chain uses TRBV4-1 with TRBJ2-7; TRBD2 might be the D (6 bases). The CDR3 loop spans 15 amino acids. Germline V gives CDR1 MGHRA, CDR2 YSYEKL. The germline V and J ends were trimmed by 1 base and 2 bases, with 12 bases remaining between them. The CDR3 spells CASSQAGTSPYEQYF. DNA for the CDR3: TGCGCCAGCAGCCAAGCCGGGACTTCCCCCTACGAGCAGTACTTC.

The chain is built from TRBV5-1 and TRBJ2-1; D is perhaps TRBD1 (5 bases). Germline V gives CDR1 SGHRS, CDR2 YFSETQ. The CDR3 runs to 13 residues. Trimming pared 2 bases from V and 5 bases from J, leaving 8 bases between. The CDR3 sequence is CASSFDSNNEQFF. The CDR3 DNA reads TGCGCCAGCAGCTTCGACAGTAACAATGAGCAGTTCTTC.

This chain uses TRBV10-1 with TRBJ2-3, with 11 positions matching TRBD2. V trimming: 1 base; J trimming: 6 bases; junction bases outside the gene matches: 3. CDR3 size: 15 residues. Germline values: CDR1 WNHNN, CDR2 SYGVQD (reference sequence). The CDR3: CASSELAGGLDTQYF. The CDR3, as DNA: TGCGCCAGCAGTGAGTTAGCGGGGGGGCTGGATACGCAGTATTTT.

The CDR3 is CASSLGLGRTDTQYF. DNA of the CDR3: TGTGCCAGCAGCTTAGGACTAGGACGGACAGATACGCAGTATTTT. The rearrangement uses TRBV7-2 and TRBJ2-3; a possible D gene is TRBD2 (6 bases). The CDR3 runs 15 residues. Trimming shortened V by 1 base and J by 3 bases, and 11 bases separated the two germline ends. The germline V gene encodes CDR1 SGHTA and CDR2 FQGNSA.

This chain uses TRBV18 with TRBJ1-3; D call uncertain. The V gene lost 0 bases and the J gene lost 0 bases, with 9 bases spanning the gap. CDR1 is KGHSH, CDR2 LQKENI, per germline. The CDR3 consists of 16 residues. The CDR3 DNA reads TGTGCCAGCTCACCACCGCTGGACCTCTCTGGAAACACCATATATTTT. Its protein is CASSPPLDLSGNTIYF.

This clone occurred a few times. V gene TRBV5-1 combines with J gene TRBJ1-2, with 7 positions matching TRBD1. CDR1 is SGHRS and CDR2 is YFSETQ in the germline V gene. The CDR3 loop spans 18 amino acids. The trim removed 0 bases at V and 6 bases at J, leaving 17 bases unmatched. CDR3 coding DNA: TGCGCCAGCAGCTTGGGCCCCCTCTTAACAGGGGTGGATGATGGCTACACCTTC. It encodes CASSLGPLLTGVDDGYTF.

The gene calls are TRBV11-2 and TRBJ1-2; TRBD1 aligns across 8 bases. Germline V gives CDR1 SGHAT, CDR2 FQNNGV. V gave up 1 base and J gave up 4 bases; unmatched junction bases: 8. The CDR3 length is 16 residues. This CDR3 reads CASSLGLGQGAYGYTF. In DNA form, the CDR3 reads TGTGCCAGCAGCTTAGGACTTGGGCAGGGGGCCTATGGCTACACCTTC.

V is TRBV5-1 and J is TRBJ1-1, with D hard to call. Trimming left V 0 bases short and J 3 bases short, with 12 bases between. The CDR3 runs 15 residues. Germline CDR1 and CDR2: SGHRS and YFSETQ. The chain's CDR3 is CASSLDGRMDTEAFF. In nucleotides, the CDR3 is TGCGCCAGCAGCTTGGACGGGAGGATGGACACTGAAGCTTTCTTT. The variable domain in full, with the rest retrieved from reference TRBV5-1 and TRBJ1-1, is KAGVTQTPRYLIKTRGQQVTLSCSPISGHRSVSWYQQTPGQGLQFLFEYFSETQRNKGNFPGRFSGRQFSNSRSEMNVSTLELGDSALYLCASSLDGRMDTEAFFGQGTRLTVV.

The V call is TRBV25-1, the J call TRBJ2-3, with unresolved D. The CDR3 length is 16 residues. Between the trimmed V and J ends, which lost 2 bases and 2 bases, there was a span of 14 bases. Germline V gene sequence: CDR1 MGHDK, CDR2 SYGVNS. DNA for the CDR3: TGTGCCAGCAGTGAAGGTGGTAGGCCAAACACAGATACGCAGTATTTT. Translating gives CASSEGGRPNTDTQYF.